This entry lists 15 T cell receptor beta chains sequenced from one sample in a study of OX40 agonist ivuxolimab in advanced cancers. Libraries were prepared by immunoSEQ multiplex PCR; TCRdb keeps only in-frame clonotypes and omits some of them. This sample carries 25,000 to 35,000 clones, approximately 86% of them seen once, and the ten largest clones take roughly 30%. The sample consisted of CD4+ or CD8+ T cells sorted from blood, taken in a trial of the OX40 agonist ivuxolimab. The origin of the receptors is an adult with an advanced solid tumor such as melanoma, head and neck, liver or kidney cancer.

A single count supports this clone. The gene calls are TRBV5-8 and TRBJ2-7; D not certain. Trimming removed 6 bases at V and 2 bases at J, with 9 bases between. Germline-derived CDR1 and CDR2 are SGHTS and YDEGEE. The CDR3 is made up of 12 amino acids. The CDR3 is CASTFNAYEQYF. The CDR3 nucleotides read TGTGCCAGCACCTTTAATGCCTACGAGCAGTACTTC. Variable domain in full (rest from reference TRBV5-8 and TRBJ2-7): EAGVTQSPTHLIKTRGQQATLRCSPISGHTSVYWYQQALGLGLQFLLWYDEGEERNRGNFPPRFSGRQFPNYSSELNVNALELEDSALYLCASTFNAYEQYFGPGTRLTVT.

This clone appeared a single time. This chain uses TRBV10-2 with TRBJ2-7; TRBD2 agrees at 12 bases. The CDR3 loop spans 17 amino acids. CDR1 and CDR2 (germline): WSHSY, SAAADI. After removal of 4 bases from V and 5 bases from J, the junction contained 12 bases not matched to a gene. CDR3 amino acids: CASSGPLAGGPQDEQYF. The CDR3 nucleotides are TGCGCCAGCAGTGGGCCCCTAGCGGGAGGGCCCCAAGACGAGCAGTACTTC.

The rearrangement joins TRBV6-6 to TRBJ1-5; D might be TRBD1 (6 bases). The CDR3 runs 14 residues. Trimming took 0 bases from V and 7 from J, leaving 10 bases between them. Germline CDR1 is MNHNY and CDR2 is SVGAGI (reference sequence). CDR3 in amino acids: CASSYSRGGQPQHF. The CDR3 coding sequence is TGTGCCAGCAGTTACTCGAGGGGGGGCCAGCCCCAGCATTTT.

This chain connects TRBV7-6 to TRBJ2-3; 9 bases are a match to TRBD2. The CDR3 loop spans 14 amino acids. Germline trimming cut 6 bases from V and 3 bases from J; bases unmatched to any gene: 4. Germline V gives CDR1 SGHVS, CDR2 FNYEAQ. DNA for the CDR3: TGTGCCAGCAGTCTAGCGGGATTAACAGATACGCAGTATTTT. Residues: CASSLAGLTDTQYF.

The gene calls are TRBV5-6 and TRBJ2-2; 7 bases map to TRBD2. Germline CDR1 SGHDT, CDR2 YYEEEE. J lost 5 bases, V lost 0 bases, and 7 bases had no gene match. There are 16 residues in the CDR3. The CDR3 is CASSLEGEGGTGELFF. As DNA, the CDR3 is TGTGCCAGCAGCTTGGAAGGGGAGGGAGGAACCGGGGAGCTGTTTTTT.

V and J are TRBV10-3 and TRBJ1-3; D may be TRBD1 (6 bases). V lost 11 bases and J lost 4, with 9 bases in between. The length of the CDR3 is 11 residues. Looked up from germline, CDR1 is ENHRY and CDR2 is SYGVKD. The CDR3 nucleotides are TGTGCCTTTGGACAGGGAAACACCATATATTTT. It specifies CAFGQGNTIYF.

V and J are TRBV10-3 and TRBJ1-2; no definite D call. The germline V and J ends were trimmed by 8 bases and 6 bases, with 13 bases remaining between them. The CDR3 runs 12 residues. Germline CDR1 is ENHRY and CDR2 is SYGVKD. Here the CDR3 DNA reads TGTGCCATCGACCGGGGAGCGGATGGCTACACCTTC. Translated: CAIDRGADGYTF.

This clone was recorded once. The J gene is TRBJ1-4, the V gene TRBV18; D is perhaps TRBD1 (5 bases). The V gene lost 3 bases and the J gene lost 2 bases, with 13 bases spanning the gap. CDR1 and CDR2 from the germline V gene are KGHSH and LQKENI. CDR3 length: 16 residues. The CDR3 DNA reads TGTGCCAGCTCACCTGCGACAGTTGCGACTAATGAAAAACTGTTTTTT. Amino acids: CASSPATVATNEKLFF.

The gene calls are TRBV6-1 and TRBJ2-7, with D hard to call. V was clipped by 4 bases and J by 3 bases, with 13 bases between them. The CDR3 is made up of 14 amino acids. Germline CDR1 MNHNS, CDR2 SASEGT. The CDR3 is CASSARDFDYEQYF. Written as DNA, the CDR3 is TGTGCCAGCAGTGCCCGAGACTTCGACTACGAGCAGTACTTC.

Comments on this clone: At one boundary the junction diverges from the germline segment, which might be a read error. V gene TRBV9 combines with J gene TRBJ1-1, with D unresolved. CDR3 length: 13 residues. Germline V gives CDR1 SGDLS, CDR2 YYNGEE. The CDR3, as DNA: TGCGCCAGCAGCCGGATGGAGAACACTGAAGCTTTCTTT. It translates to CASSRMENTEAFF.

The gene calls are TRBV27 and TRBJ2-5; possibly TRBD2 for D (6 bases). The V and J ends lost 3 bases and 2 bases respectively, with 13 bases between them. The CDR3 is 15 amino acids. Germline values: CDR1 MNHEY, CDR2 SMNVEV (reference sequence). The CDR3 nucleotides are TGTGCCAGCAGTTTGTATCCGGGACTTCAAGAGACCCAGTACTTC. Its protein is CASSLYPGLQETQYF.

The chain links TRBV5-1 to TRBJ2-7; either TRBD1 or TRBD2 may fit D (5 bases each). The CDR3 has 13 amino acids. Germline assignment: CDR1 SGHRS and CDR2 YFSETQ. CDR3 region: CATRGPPRHEQYF. The CDR3 DNA sequence: TGCGCGACCCGGGGACCTCCAAGGCACGAGCAGTACTTC.

This clone was recorded once. The chain is built from TRBV13 and TRBJ2-7; 9 bases align to TRBD2. V shed 4 bases and J 3 bases; nucleotides not matched to a gene: 7. From germline, CDR1 is PRHDT and CDR2 FYEKMQ (reference sequence). CDR3 length: 15 amino acids. The CDR3 region is CASSSSGTSHYEQYF. As DNA, the CDR3 is TGTGCCAGCAGCTCATCCGGGACTAGCCACTACGAGCAGTACTTC.

This chain uses TRBV13 with TRBJ2-3; D remains unclear. Germline V gene lookup returns CDR1 PRHDT and CDR2 FYEKMQ (reference sequence). This CDR3 is built from 14 residues. Between the trimmed V and J ends, which lost 5 bases and 5 bases, there was a span of 14 bases. CDR3 loop: CASSPPTPGDTQYF. Here the CDR3 DNA reads TGTGCCAGCAGCCCTCCGACGCCCGGAGATACGCAGTATTTT. The variable domain in full, with the rest retrieved from reference TRBV13 and TRBJ2-3, is AAGVIQSPRHLIKEKRETATLKCYPIPRHDTVYWYQQGPGQDPQFLISFYEKMQSDKGSIPDRFSAQQFSDYHSELNMSSLELGDSALYFCASSPPTPGDTQYFGPGTRLTVL.

The chain combines TRBV18 with TRBJ2-1, with a possible D match to TRBD1 (5 bases). Per germline, CDR1 KGHSH and CDR2 LQKENI. The CDR3 has 12 amino acids. V was shortened by 2 bases and J by 8 bases, with 7 bases between the two germline ends. CDR3 DNA: TGTGCCAGCTCACCAAGGGGTGATGAGCAGTTCTTC. This translates into CASSPRGDEQFF.